This TCR beta chain was identified during a study of shared clonotypes between healthy human individuals. The study, taken as a whole, reports: Naive subsets, compared against memory subsets, generally had larger estimated richness values. The naive CD4 repertoires of four donors were compared, and around 5.1% of clonotypes were shared.

The CDR3 consists of 17 residues. Trimming cost V 0 bases and J 4 bases; bases outside gene matches: 11. Germline-derived CDR1 and CDR2 are MNHEY and SMNVEV (reference sequence). Generated by immunoSEQ multiplex PCR, the TCRdb table keeps only in-frame clones and is missing some. The table shows more than 550,000 clones, with roughly 94% occurring only once. This clone has a single count. Its specificity is not known. Terminally differentiated effector memory CD45RA+ cells were left out of the naive CD8 fraction, which was CD45RO-negative and positively selected for CCR7. The chain links TRBV27 to TRBJ1-2, with 7 bases lining up with TRBD1. The sequenced material came from naive CD8+ T cells sorted from blood. The source of this sequence is a young man in good health. The CDR3 DNA reads TGTGCCAGCAGTTTATCGGGGGAGACAGGGAGGGCCTATGGCTACACCTTC. Translated, it gives CASSLSGETGRAYGYTF.